Here is one TCR beta chain with its context. This entry comes from a study of blood T cell repertoires in COVID-19. Study summary: Samples came from the United States, Italy and Spain, spanning acute and convalescent COVID-19. T cells, B-cell-depleted T cells, or PBMCs provided the cDNA or gDNA that served as material.

In the original workflow: From reference gene primer amplification, estimates of nucleated cell counts were derived. Some clones are missing from TCRdb's copy, which holds only in-frame ones; the method was immunoSEQ multiplex PCR. Clone size and the V and J calls come from that table; the DNA yielded D and trimming. The sample contains 150,000 to 200,000 clones, approximately 90% of which appear only once. Trimming at V came to 7 bases and at J to 1 base, leaving 6 bases not matched to a gene. This CDR3 is built from 14 residues. Looked up from germline, CDR1 is SQVTM and CDR2 is ANQGSEA. The V gene is TRBV29-1, the J gene TRBJ1-1; 10 nucleotides align to TRBD1. The clonotype originates from a woman between 18 and 30 years old who had recovered from COVID-19. The specimen sequenced was peripheral blood. The CDR3 DNA reads TGCAGCGCATCGGGACAGGGGACGAACACTGAAGCTTTCTTT. Residues: CSASGQGTNTEAFF. Together with reference TRBV29-1 and TRBJ1-1, the CDR3 gives the full variable domain: SAVISQKPSRDICQRGTSLTIQCQVDSQVTMMFWYRQQPGQSLTLIATANQGSEATYESGFVIDKFPISRPNLTFSTLTVSNMSPEDSSIYLCSASGQGTNTEAFFGQGTRLTVV.